This TCR beta chain was captured by sequencing in a study of a mutant IDH1 vaccine in newly diagnosed glioma. Study context: Treated patients were approximately 62% male, 37.5% female, mean age about 43 years. Therapy received beforehand was radiotherapy, temozolomide, or both, with most patients given both.

The time point denotes: baseline, week 1 (first vaccination visit). Treatment of the sample: pre-vaccination baseline after standard-of-care therapy. The table came from immunoSEQ multiplex PCR; TCRdb's copy has only in-frame clones and leaves some out. The sample contains about 21,000 clones, 70% to 85% of which appear only once. The germline gives CDR1 MNHEY, CDR2 SVGAGI. Trimming took 6 bases from V and 0 from J; bases not matched to a gene: 3. This CDR3 comprises 15 residues. The source was PBMCs, collected from a glioma patient treated with radiotherapy, temozolomide or both. The TCR was taken from a man aged 35-49 years with glioma. This chain uses TRBV6-5 with TRBJ2-7, with 12 bases matching TRBD2. The CDR3 DNA reads TGTGCCAGCAGGCTAGCGGGAGGGAGCTCCTACGAGCAGTACTTC. It yields the protein CASRLAGGSSYEQYF.